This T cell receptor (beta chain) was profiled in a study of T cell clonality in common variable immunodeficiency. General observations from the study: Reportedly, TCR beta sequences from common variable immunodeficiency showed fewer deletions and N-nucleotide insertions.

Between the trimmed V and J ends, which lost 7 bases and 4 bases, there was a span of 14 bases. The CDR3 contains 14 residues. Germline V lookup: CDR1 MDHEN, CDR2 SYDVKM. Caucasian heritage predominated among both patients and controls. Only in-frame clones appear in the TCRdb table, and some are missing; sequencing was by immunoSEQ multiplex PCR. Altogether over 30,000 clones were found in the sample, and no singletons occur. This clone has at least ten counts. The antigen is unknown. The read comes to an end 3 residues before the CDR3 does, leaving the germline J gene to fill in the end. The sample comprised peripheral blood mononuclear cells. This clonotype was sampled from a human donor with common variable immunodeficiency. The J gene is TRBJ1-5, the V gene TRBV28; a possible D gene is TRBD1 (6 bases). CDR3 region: CASIGGLQNQPQHF. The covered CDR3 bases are TGTGCCAGCATAGGGGGTCTTCAGAATCAGCCC.